Sequencing of this T cell receptor (beta chain) was carried out in a study of identical twins (dated by TCRdb to 2016 to 2017). About the investigation overall: To test whether fetal clonotypes persist, the study used deep sequencing on TCR alpha and beta repertoires from monozygotic twins, unrelated adults of various ages, and cord blood. To rule out contamination, the twin experiments were replicated at different times with different library preparation protocols.

All donors were healthy Caucasians. Broader findings and caveats from the paper: Because the same donors could not be followed over many years, conclusions were based on cross-sectional statistical analysis. Recombination models systematically underestimated out-of-frame TCR alpha sharing in monozygotic twins but agreed with sharing between unrelated individuals. The excess sharing between twins in beta out-of-frame sequences was weaker because fewer shared sequences reduced the signal-to-noise ratio. Zero-insertion analyses could be partly confounded by invariant T cells such as MAIT and iNKT, although diverse VJ usage argued against such confounding for most clonotypes. Compared with coincidental sharing between unrelated individuals, out-of-frame TCR alpha sequences shared between twins had an excess of sequences with low generation probability. Fewer insertions were carried by abundant cord blood beta clonotypes; a weaker similar trend was observed in young adult naive repertoires, while no such trend was observed in memory repertoires.

About this clonotype itself: The specificity of this receptor is unknown. No per-base quality is available; no much larger clone lies one base away.

The germline V gene (reference sequence) gives CDR1 as DFQATT and CDR2 as SNEGSKA. Inclusive of the bounding cysteine and phenylalanine, the CDR3 is 16 residues long. Just the 48-base CDR3 DNA is kept, in frame starting at base 1. Library preparation used 5' RACE. The data were produced on an Illumina HiSeq 2000. A universal primer binding site was introduced by template switching, and a unique molecular identifier was present in the final cDNA, enabling accurate counting of TCR cDNA molecules. Specific primers in the conserved constant-segment region were used to synthesize first-strand cDNA for the TCR alpha and beta chains. To control for contamination, each cDNA library was double barcoded with a SMART-Mk sample barcode plus Illumina barcodes. TruSeq adapter sequences and Illumina sample barcodes were added in two successive PCR steps. TCR alpha and beta cDNA libraries were sequenced on the Illumina HiSeq platform with custom primers. The source study handled its data this way. MiGEC was used to process raw reads and extract unique molecular identifiers, and MiXCR was used to find CDR3 positions. Recombination models were inferred per individual with the repgenHMM and IGoR tools using an EM algorithm. Shared clonotypes were analyzed with the tcR package in R, and sharing was normalized by the product of cloneset sizes. To study raw recombination without the effects of thymic and clonal selection, out-of-frame nonproductive sequences were analyzed. TCRdb handled the public reads itself, with Q25 trimming in fastp and clone calling in MiXCR, and kept productive beta chains. Rows merge per CDR3 protein into single entries with the most common DNA and genes. TCRdb's processing, not the authors' own work, is the source of the V and J calls. Within this sample are around 1.7 million distinct CDR3 sequences, with around a third of them counted one time only. The leading ten clones occupy about 0.27% of the sample.

The receptor comes from a newborn girl in good health. This receptor chain uses TRBV20-1 and TRBJ2-7, and 10 bases in between align with TRBD2. The last part of the DNA fits TRBJ2-5 better; the J call may be wrong. What was sequenced was cord blood. CDR3 reads: CSARYVSGGAPETQYF. The nucleotides are TGCAGTGCTAGATATGTCAGCGGGGGGGCCCCAGAGACCCAGTACTTC.